The sequence of this TCR beta chain was determined in a study of OX40 agonist ivuxolimab in advanced cancers. The repertoire was sequenced with immunoSEQ multiplex PCR; TCRdb's copy has only in-frame clones and lacks some. This table holds just under 100,000 clones, roughly 94% found once. Losses at the gene ends were 3 bases for V and 3 bases for J; bases not matched to a gene: 6. Germline CDR1 and CDR2: MNHNS and SASEGT. This CDR3 comprises 15 residues. This receptor was identified in an adult with an advanced solid tumor such as melanoma, head and neck, liver or kidney cancer. The V gene is TRBV6-1, the J gene TRBJ2-3, with 7 bases that match TRBD2. The input for sequencing was CD4+ or CD8+ T cells sorted from blood, taken in a trial of the OX40 agonist ivuxolimab. The chain's CDR3 is CASSDRLAVTDTQYF. DNA for the CDR3: TGTGCCAGCAGTGATCGTCTAGCGGTTACAGATACGCAGTATTTT.